This T cell receptor (beta chain) was profiled in a study of blood T cell repertoires in COVID-19. About the study: Samples came from the United States, Italy and Spain, spanning acute and convalescent COVID-19.

The CDR3 loop spans 14 amino acids. Germline V gene sequence: CDR1 KGHDR, CDR2 SFDVKD. V dropped 5 bases and J dropped 7; count of bases not matched to a gene: 5. How the authors handled the data: Reference gene primer amplification gave estimated nucleated cell counts. Measured with immunoSEQ multiplex PCR; TCRdb has only the in-frame clones, and not every one. V, J and clone size reflect that table, while D and trimming were determined from the DNA. The table has around 360,000 clones, roughly 86% seen once. V is TRBV24-1 and J is TRBJ2-1; 9 positions match TRBD2. Sequenced: peripheral blood. The receptor's source is a woman aged 30 to 39 with COVID-19, enrolled during active disease. CDR3 loop: CATSVAGGPNEQFF. CDR3 bases: TGTGCCACCAGTGTTGCGGGAGGGCCAAATGAGCAGTTCTTC.